This is a list of T cell receptor beta chains from one sample in a study of cytomegalovirus exposure and HLA in healthy donors. Here immunoSEQ multiplex PCR was the method, and the copy in TCRdb shows in-frame clones only, minus some. The sample carries over 40,000 clones, 65% to 80% recorded once. The sequencing sample was made of PBMCs. These receptors originate from a man younger than 40 in good health and CMV-seronegative. Each CDR3 is given with its conserved first and last residue. The D gene is left open where the match is weak. Rows give clone size only sometimes, using once, few, many, or a class for an expanded clone.

J gene,clone size,V gene,D gene,CDR3 protein,CDR3 DNA
TRBJ2-7,.,TRBV25-1,.,CASRGQGGGYEQYF,TGTGCCAGCAGAGGGCAGGGAGGGGGCTACGAGCAGTACTTC
TRBJ2-7,few,TRBV5-1,TRBD2,CASSMAGGGYEQYF,TGCGCCAGCAGTATGGCGGGAGGAGGCTACGAGCAGTACTTC
TRBJ2-3,.,TRBV6-1,TRBD1,CASTDRGRTDTQYF,TGTGCCAGCACAGACAGGGGACGCACAGATACGCAGTATTTT
TRBJ2-1,few,TRBV6-4,.,CASSDSARSSYNEQFF,TGTGCCAGCAGTGACTCAGCAAGGAGCTCCTACAATGAGCAGTTCTTC
TRBJ2-1,.,TRBV29-1,TRBD1,CSVYRGNEQFF,TGCAGCGTCTACAGGGGTAATGAGCAGTTCTTC
TRBJ2-1,.,TRBV2,TRBD2,CASGSGRTVNEQFF,TGTGCCAGCGGGAGCGGGAGAACTGTCAATGAGCAGTTCTTC
TRBJ1-3,few,TRBV6-1,.,CASSESFSGNTIYF,TGTGCCAGCAGTGAATCATTCTCTGGAAACACCATATATTTT
TRBJ2-5,.,TRBV27,.,CASSLEGGRETQYF,TGTGCCAGCAGTCTCGAGGGGGGGAGGGAGACCCAGTACTTC
TRBJ2-7,.,TRBV11-2,TRBD2,CASSSGGLQSYEQYF,TGTGCCAGCAGCTCGGGGGGGCTCCAATCTTACGAGCAGTACTTC
TRBJ2-1,.,TRBV27,TRBD2,CASSLFPSGRPGDEQFF,TGTGCCAGCAGTTTATTCCCTAGCGGGAGGCCTGGCGATGAGCAGTTCTTC
TRBJ2-3,once,TRBV28,TRBD1,CASSLYGTASTDTQYF,TGTGCCAGCAGTTTATACGGGACAGCTAGCACAGATACGCAGTATTTT
TRBJ2-2,.,TRBV4-1,.,CASSPNGGEHTGELFF,TGCGCCAGCAGCCCCAACGGGGGTGAGCACACCGGGGAGCTGTTTTTT
TRBJ2-2,.,TRBV11-2,TRBD2,CASSSRTSGTGELFF,TGTGCCAGCAGCTCCCGGACTAGCGGCACCGGGGAGCTGTTTTTT
TRBJ1-5,few,TRBV16,.,CASTSTQGGPRPQHF,TGTGCCAGCACCTCGACCCAAGGCGGTCCTCGGCCCCAGCATTTT
TRBJ1-1,.,TRBV5-1,TRBD1,CASSLGQGIERF,TGCGCCAGCAGCTTGGGACAGGGCATCGAAAGATTT
TRBJ2-7,.,TRBV10-3,.,CAISESGLVGTF,TGTGCCATCAGTGAGTCGGGGCTGGTGGGCACTTTC
TRBJ2-7,.,TRBV18,TRBD2,CASSRTSGIYEQYF,TGTGCCAGCTCGCGGACTAGCGGGATTTACGAGCAGTACTTC
TRBJ1-5,.,TRBV6-1,TRBD1,CASLGQGNNQPQHF,TGTGCCAGCTTGGGACAGGGGAACAATCAGCCCCAGCATTTT
TRBJ2-1,.,TRBV27,TRBD2,CASSLEGTSVGPYNEQFF,TGTGCCAGCAGTTTAGAAGGGACTAGCGTGGGCCCCTACAATGAGCAGTTCTTC
TRBJ2-1,once,TRBV7-2,TRBD2,CASSLAGTSGSREQFF,TGTGCCAGCAGCCTGGCCGGGACTAGCGGGAGTAGGGAGCAGTTCTTC
TRBJ2-7,.,TRBV6-5,.,CASSYSYRSDEQYF,TGTGCCAGCAGTTACTCCTACAGGTCAGACGAGCAGTACTTC
TRBJ2-3,.,TRBV30,.,CAWSQTGDTQYF,TGTGCCTGGAGTCAGACCGGGGATACGCAGTATTTT
TRBJ2-2,.,TRBV6-4,.,CASSDPGQNTGELFF,TGTGCCAGCAGTGACCCGGGACAGAACACCGGGGAGCTGTTTTTT
TRBJ2-7,few,TRBV27,TRBD2,CASSWAGGSSYEQYF,TGTGCCAGCAGTTGGGCGGGAGGGAGCTCCTACGAGCAGTACTTC
TRBJ2-7,.,TRBV7-6,TRBD2,CASSGRLAGGSYEQYF,TGTGCCAGCAGCGGACGATTGGCGGGAGGGTCCTACGAGCAGTACTTC
TRBJ2-1,.,TRBV5-1,.,CASSLVISSYNEQFF,TGCGCCAGCAGCTTGGTAATTAGCTCCTACAATGAGCAGTTCTTC
TRBJ2-3,once,TRBV5-1,TRBD2,CASSNTGTSVVTDTQYF,TGCGCCAGCAGCAACACCGGGACTAGCGTCGTCACAGATACGCAGTATTTT
TRBJ1-2,.,TRBV6-6,.,CASSSGRESGYTF,TGTGCCAGCAGTTCGGGACGGGAGTCAGGCTACACCTTC
TRBJ1-4,.,TRBV2,TRBD1,CASSFDRGLEKLFF,TGTGCCAGCAGTTTCGACAGGGGTTTGGAAAAACTGTTTTTT
TRBJ2-1,.,TRBV11-2,TRBD2,CASSSISGSSYNEQFF,TGTGCCAGCAGCTCGATTAGCGGGAGCTCCTACAATGAGCAGTTCTTC
TRBJ1-5,.,TRBV16,.,CASSHGGNNQPQHF,TGTGCCAGCAGCCACGGGGGGAACAATCAGCCCCAGCATTTT
TRBJ2-7,.,TRBV5-6,TRBD2,CASSTTTGTSGSYEQYF,TGTGCCAGCAGCACAACCACCGGGACTAGCGGGAGCTACGAGCAGTACTTC
TRBJ2-5,.,TRBV27,TRBD1,CASSDVTGFGETQYF,TGTGCCAGCAGCGACGTGACAGGGTTCGGAGAGACCCAGTACTTC
TRBJ2-7,.,TRBV30,.,CTWTFAGLQVGEQYF,TGTACCTGGACCTTTGCGGGCTTACAAGTGGGCGAGCAGTACTTC
TRBJ2-7,.,TRBV29-1,.,CSVEFTLRGEQYF,TGCAGCGTTGAGTTCACTCTACGGGGGGAGCAGTACTTC